A single sample gave rise to the 26 T cell receptor beta chains below, sequenced in a study of T cell responses to AZD1222 COVID-19 vaccine. The repertoire was sequenced with immunoSEQ multiplex PCR; TCRdb's copy has only in-frame clones and lacks some. The repertoire consists of over 45,000 clones, with roughly 90% occurring once and the leading ten covering about 14%. Sequencing used peripheral blood, obtained 28 days after the second AZD1222 dose. Receptors originate from an adult who received the AZD1222 COVID-19 vaccine.

This clone is a singleton in its sample. The chain is built from TRBV5-1 and TRBJ2-7; 8 bases fit TRBD2. J gave up 2 bases and V 4 bases, and 11 bases lay outside the gene matches. The CDR3 totals 16 residues. Germline loops: CDR1 SGHRS, CDR2 YFSETQ. The CDR3, as DNA: TGCGCCAGCAGCCCCTCTTATAGCGGGATTACCTACGAGCAGTACTTC. This encodes CASSPSYSGITYEQYF.

The chain carries TRBV19 and TRBJ2-1; 7 bases map to TRBD2. The CDR3 covers 15 residues. V shed 10 bases and J 0 bases; nucleotides not matched to a gene: 9. The germline V gene encodes CDR1 LNHDA and CDR2 SQIVND (reference sequence). DNA of the CDR3: TGTGCCACCGGAACTAGCGAGCACTCCTACAATGAGCAGTTCTTC. Translation gives CATGTSEHSYNEQFF.

This chain links TRBV13 with TRBJ2-5; 7 bases line up with TRBD2. The CDR3 has 12 residues. Germline CDR1 and CDR2: PRHDT and FYEKMQ (reference sequence). The junction had 7 bases not matched to a gene; V was cut back by 10 bases and J by 5 bases. This chain's CDR3 is CATKRGRETQYF. Here the CDR3 DNA reads TGTGCCACCAAGCGGGGTAGGGAGACCCAGTACTTC.

The V gene is TRBV11-2, the J gene TRBJ2-1; 8 bases are shared with TRBD2. The CDR3 has 14 amino acids. V lost 5 bases, J lost 7 bases, and 7 bases stayed unmatched. The V gene's germline CDR1 is SGHAT and CDR2 FQNNGV. Here the CDR3 DNA reads TGTGCCAGCAGCGGAGGGACTAGTAGGAATGAGCAGTTCTTC. This translates into CASSGGTSRNEQFF.

The chain links TRBV4-1 to TRBJ1-6, with D unclear. The V and J ends lost 1 base and 9 bases respectively, with 7 bases between them. The CDR3 sequence is 13 residues long. Germline CDR1 MGHRA, CDR2 YSYEKL. The CDR3 DNA follows: TGCGCCAGCAGCCAAGTTCTGCTTTCACCCCTCCACTTT. This sequence encodes CASSQVLLSPLHF.

The chain recombines TRBV28 with TRBJ1-5, with a weak D call TRBD1 (6 bases). V was trimmed by 3 bases and J by 3 bases, leaving 12 bases between them. This CDR3 comprises 15 residues. Germline V gene lookup returns CDR1 MDHEN and CDR2 SYDVKM. The CDR3 sequence is CASSLISGHNQPQHF. For the CDR3, the DNA is TGTGCCAGCAGTTTGATCTCGGGACACAATCAGCCCCAGCATTTT.

The rearrangement links TRBV6-5 to TRBJ1-4, with a weak D call TRBD1 (5 bases). CDR1 and CDR2 (germline): MNHEY, SVGAGI. This CDR3 is built from 15 residues. Between the trimmed V and J ends, which lost 2 bases and 4 bases, there was a span of 11 bases. As DNA, the CDR3 is TGTGCCAGCAGTTACGAGGGGAGTTTTAATGAAAAACTGTTTTTT. Translated, it gives CASSYEGSFNEKLFF.

The chain joins TRBV2 to TRBJ1-6; no reliable D call. CDR1 and CDR2 (germline): SNHLY, FYNNEI. Trimming cost V 7 bases and J 5 bases, with 9 bases left between them. CDR3 length: 13 amino acids. CDR3 DNA: TGTGCCAGCAAGGGTTTCCATAATTCACCCCTCCACTTT. It encodes CASKGFHNSPLHF.

V is TRBV21-1 and J is TRBJ2-1; the table assigns TRBD2, which was not confirmed against the DNA. TRBV21-1 is a documented pseudogene. The CDR3 extends over 15 amino acids. In nucleotides, the CDR3 is TGTGCCAGCAGCCGGGGACTAGCGGGATCGAATGAGCAGTTCTTC. Its translation: CASSRGLAGSNEQFF.

This clone was seen just once. The CDR3 DNA is TGTGCCACCAGTGATAGTGGACAGGGGAAGGATGTCGATGAGCAGTTCTTC. This codes for CATSDSGQGKDVDEQFF. J is TRBJ2-1 and V is TRBV24-1; 9 bases align to TRBD1. Germline loops: CDR1 KGHDR, CDR2 SFDVKD. The CDR3 is made up of 17 amino acids. With 3 bases clipped from V and 8 bases from J, the junction kept 13 bases outside the gene matches.

This clone was seen just once. J is TRBJ1-1 and V is TRBV30, with a possible D match to TRBD1 (5 bases). The germline V gene has CDR1 GTSNPN and CDR2 SVGIG (reference sequence). V lost 4 bases and J 4 bases, leaving 16 bases between the germline ends. The CDR3 has 14 amino acids. The CDR3 sequence: CAWNSKGFSTEAFF. The CDR3 bases are TGTGCCTGGAATTCGAAGGGGTTTAGCACTGAAGCTTTCTTT.

The V and J genes are TRBV7-2 and TRBJ1-3; no clear D. The V end was cut by 5 bases, the J end by 1 base, with 9 bases between. This CDR3 has 14 residues. Germline V gene sequence: CDR1 SGHTA, CDR2 FQGNSA. The CDR3, as DNA: TGTGCCAGCAGCCCCTCGGGTTCTGGAAACACCATATATTTT. Translation: CASSPSGSGNTIYF.

The chain recombines TRBV6-5 with TRBJ2-1, with TRBD2 matching 11 bases. Germline V gene lookup returns CDR1 MNHEY and CDR2 SVGAGI. The CDR3 sequence is 15 residues long. Unmatched junction bases numbered 6, after V lost 7 bases and J lost 4 bases. This chain's CDR3 is CASIGRTSGYNEQFF. Here the CDR3 DNA reads TGTGCCAGCATTGGAAGGACTAGCGGGTACAATGAGCAGTTCTTC.

CDR3 residues: CASSLVFTDDEQFF. CDR3 DNA: TGTGCCAGCAGCTTAGTCTTCACGGACGATGAGCAGTTCTTC. The chain has TRBV11-3 and TRBJ2-1, with no clear D. V was clipped by 1 base and J by 8 bases, with 12 bases between them. This CDR3 is built from 14 residues. Germline values: CDR1 SGHNT, CDR2 YENEEA.

V and J are TRBV18 and TRBJ1-1; 7 bases are shared with TRBD1. The junction had 7 bases not matched to a gene; V was cut back by 5 bases and J by 10 bases. The CDR3 has 12 residues. Germline CDR1 KGHSH, CDR2 LQKENI. The CDR3 coding sequence is TGTGCCAGCTCAAATACAGGGGCCCTAGCTTTCTTT. Translating it yields CASSNTGALAFF.

The sample holds one count of this clone. The genes are TRBV18 and TRBJ1-1; no definite D call. The CDR3 is 13 residues long. CDR1 is KGHSH and CDR2 is LQKENI in the germline V gene. V was pared by 3 bases and J by 3 bases, with 8 bases between. This CDR3 is CASSPRKDTEAFF. DNA for the CDR3: TGTGCCAGCTCACCGAGGAAGGACACTGAAGCTTTCTTT.

The chain joins TRBV3-1 (or the pseudogene TRBV3-2) to TRBJ1-5, with D perhaps matching TRBD1 (5 bases). The CDR3 is 14 amino acids. Germline V gene data show CDR1 as LGHDT and CDR2 as YNNKEL (reference sequence). V was clipped by 4 bases and J by 4 bases, with 11 bases between them. CDR3 protein: CASSPRGGNQPQHF. The CDR3 region has the DNA TGTGCCAGCAGCCCCCGCGGGGGGAATCAGCCCCAGCATTTT.

The rearrangement uses TRBV6-5 and TRBJ2-7; no clear D gene. Germline loops: CDR1 MNHEY, CDR2 SVGAGI. The CDR3 loop spans 13 amino acids. V gave up 5 bases and J gave up 2 bases, with 10 bases separating them. The CDR3 sequence: CASSPYRPYEQYF. DNA of the CDR3: TGTGCCAGCAGTCCCTATCGACCCTACGAGCAGTACTTC.

The V and J genes are TRBV30 and TRBJ1-4; 7 nucleotides align to TRBD1. The CDR3 contains 14 residues. After removal of 2 bases from V and 8 bases from J, the junction contained 8 bases not matched to a gene. Germline V gene data show CDR1 as GTSNPN and CDR2 as SVGIG (reference sequence). Here the CDR3 DNA reads TGTGCCTGGAGTTCGGACAGGCTGAACGAAAAACTGTTTTTT. Protein sequence: CAWSSDRLNEKLFF.

The rearrangement links TRBV7-2 to TRBJ1-5; 7 bases map to TRBD1. Trimming removed 4 bases from V and 5 bases from J; junction bases left unmatched: 5. Germline V gene data show CDR1 as SGHTA and CDR2 as FQGNSA. CDR3 length: 14 residues. The chain's CDR3 is CASSSGTAYQPQHF. CDR3 DNA: TGTGCCAGCAGCTCCGGGACAGCTTATCAGCCCCAGCATTTT.

V gene TRBV5-1 combines with J gene TRBJ2-7; TRBD1 or TRBD2 may be the D gene (7 bases each). The germline gives CDR1 SGHRS, CDR2 YFSETQ. Between the trimmed V and J ends, which lost 4 bases and 3 bases, there was a span of 14 bases. This CDR3 is 14 amino acids long. CDR3 DNA sequence: TGCGCCAGCAGCCCCAGGGGGGGCAACTACGAGCAGTACTTC. This gives the protein CASSPRGGNYEQYF.

The gene calls are TRBV5-4 and TRBJ2-7; 10 nucleotides agree with TRBD2. Germline CDR1 SGHNT, CDR2 YYREEE (reference sequence). With 0 bases clipped from V and 4 bases from J, the junction kept 4 bases outside the gene matches. The CDR3 consists of 15 residues. The CDR3 DNA follows: TGTGCCAGCAGCTTGGAAGCGGGAGGGCCTTACGAGCAGTACTTC. This gives the protein CASSLEAGGPYEQYF.

V is TRBV5-5 and J is TRBJ2-3; 7 bases agree with TRBD2. Looked up from germline, CDR1 is SGHKS and CDR2 is YYEKEE (reference sequence). The CDR3 sequence is 17 residues long. V dropped 1 base and J dropped 4; count of bases not matched to a gene: 12. As DNA, the CDR3 is TGTGCCAGCAGCTTGATTTTTTGGCGGGAGAGCCCAGATACGCAGTATTTT. Encoded protein: CASSLIFWRESPDTQYF.

The chain has TRBV25-1 and TRBJ1-4; D is unclear. Germline V gene lookup returns CDR1 MGHDK and CDR2 SYGVNS. The germline V and J ends were trimmed by 4 bases and 3 bases, with 9 bases remaining between them. This CDR3 comprises 14 residues. CDR3 DNA: TGTGCCAGCAGTGCTAGTCTGGCTAATGAAAAACTGTTTTTT. It yields the protein CASSASLANEKLFF.

The V gene is TRBV5-5, the J gene TRBJ2-1, with 9 bases lining up with TRBD1. Germline V CDR1 and CDR2: SGHKS, YYEKEE (reference sequence). CDR3 length: 13 amino acids. Germline trimming cut 5 bases from V and 5 bases from J; bases unmatched to any gene: 2. This chain's CDR3 is CASRTGGDNEQFF. CDR3 nucleotide sequence: TGTGCCAGCAGGACAGGGGGTGACAATGAGCAGTTCTTC.

This sequence joins TRBV24-1 and TRBJ1-2; 10 nucleotides agree with TRBD1. The CDR3 is 16 amino acids. Germline lookup yields CDR1 KGHDR and CDR2 SFDVKD. V lost 2 bases and J lost 7; bases outside the gene matches: 9. The CDR3: CATSDSSGTGARGYTF. CDR3 in DNA: TGTGCCACCAGTGATTCCTCCGGGACAGGGGCCCGTGGCTACACCTTC.